The 12 T cell receptor beta chains given below trace back to one sample, sequenced in a study of blood T cell repertoires in COVID-19. Some clones are missing from TCRdb's copy, which holds only in-frame ones; the method was immunoSEQ multiplex PCR. The sample has approximately 180,000 clones; around 85% are singletons. Sequencing used peripheral blood. The receptors derive from a person aged 70 to 80 with COVID-19, enrolled during active disease.

This clone was seen a single time. The J gene is TRBJ1-2, the V gene TRBV27; possible D gene TRBD1, 6 bases. The CDR3 consists of 13 residues. Germline V lookup: CDR1 MNHEY, CDR2 SMNVEV (reference sequence). V lost 1 base to trimming and J lost 7 bases, with 10 bases between them. CDR3 sequence: CASSLYREGGYTF. CDR3 sequence (DNA): TGTGCCAGCAGTTTATACAGGGAGGGTGGCTACACCTTC.

This chain connects TRBV6-2 or TRBV6-3 to TRBJ1-5; perhaps TRBD1 as D (5 bases). This CDR3 spans 15 amino acids. CDR1 is MNHEY and CDR2 is SVGEGT in the germline V gene. V was cut by 2 bases and J by 9 bases, with 17 bases left in between. Here the CDR3 DNA reads TGTGCCAGCAGTTACGACGGGGGGGGAGGTGCGCCCCAGCATTTT. It encodes CASSYDGGGGAPQHF.

The chain is built from TRBV7-9 and TRBJ2-2; D is ambiguous. The CDR3 contains 13 residues. Per germline, CDR1 SEHNR and CDR2 FQNEAQ (reference sequence). V gave up 5 bases and J gave up 4 bases, with 8 bases separating them. This CDR3 reads CASSSHGTGELFF. CDR3 DNA: TGTGCCAGCAGCAGCCACGGCACCGGGGAGCTGTTTTTT.

The gene calls are TRBV6-5 and TRBJ2-7, with 10 bases matching TRBD1. Germline V gene sequence: CDR1 MNHEY, CDR2 SVGAGI. V shed 7 bases and J 7 bases; nucleotides not matched to a gene: 7. CDR3 length: 13 amino acids. The CDR3 DNA sequence: TGTGCCAGCAATCCGGGACAGGGGTATGAGCAGTACTTC. Protein sequence: CASNPGQGYEQYF.

The chain carries TRBV15 and TRBJ2-1; perhaps TRBD2 as D (6 bases). V dropped 3 bases and J dropped 6 bases, with 9 bases sitting between them. CDR1 and CDR2 (germline): LNHNV, YYDKDF (reference sequence). The CDR3 has 13 amino acids. This CDR3 reads CATSRGLRNEQFF. In DNA, the CDR3 is TGTGCCACCAGCAGGGGACTCCGCAATGAGCAGTTCTTC. The whole variable domain, remainder taken from reference TRBV15 and TRBJ2-1, is DAMVIQNPRYQVTQFGKPVTLSCSQTLNHNVMYWYQQKSSQAPKLLFHYYDKDFNNEADTPDNFQSRRPNTSFCFLDIRSPGLGDTAMYLCATSRGLRNEQFFGPGTRLTVL.

This clone was counted only a few times. The chain recombines TRBV7-9 with TRBJ1-1; the D gene is possibly TRBD1 (5 bases). Germline V CDR1 and CDR2: SEHNR, FQNEAQ (reference sequence). V lost 2 bases and J lost 3, with 10 bases in between. CDR3 size: 14 residues. The CDR3 sequence is CASSLRGSDTEAFF. The DNA for the CDR3 is TGTGCCAGCAGCTTAAGGGGTTCGGACACTGAAGCTTTCTTT.

V usage is TRBV18 and J usage is TRBJ1-5; 10 nucleotides match TRBD1. Unmatched junction bases numbered 4, after V lost 3 bases and J lost 5 bases. The CDR3 covers 15 residues. Germline V gene sequence: CDR1 KGHSH, CDR2 LQKENI. The DNA of the CDR3 is TGTGCCAGCTCACCCCGGGACAGGGGTGATCAGCCCCAGCATTTT. It translates to CASSPRDRGDQPQHF.

The chain carries TRBV6-6 and TRBJ1-1, with 10 bases matching TRBD1. V shed 6 bases, J shed 5 bases, and the junction held 6 bases outside the gene matches. This CDR3 region has 14 residues. In germline, CDR1 is MNHNY, CDR2 SVGAGI (reference sequence). The CDR3: CASRGQGGFTEAFF. CDR3 DNA: TGTGCCAGCAGAGGACAGGGGGGTTTTACTGAAGCTTTCTTT.

Only one count was recorded for this clone. This chain connects TRBV4-3 to TRBJ2-4; D is perhaps TRBD1 (6 bases). The CDR3 extends over 18 amino acids. Trimming took 0 bases from V and 5 from J, leaving 20 bases between them. Germline V gene sequence: CDR1 LGHNA, CDR2 YSLEER. The CDR3 nucleotides read TGCGCCAGCAGCCAAGAAGCGCTAGGGACAAGGGTCGAAAACATTCAGTACTTC. It is translated as CASSQEALGTRVENIQYF.

This clone was detected only once. In DNA form, the CDR3 reads TGTGCCACCAGTAGTAGAGGGAGGTTCTCTGGGGCCAACGTCCTGACTTTC. Its translation: CATSSRGRFSGANVLTF. This sequence joins TRBV15 and TRBJ2-6; D possibly corresponds to TRBD2 (6 bases). V lost 6 bases and J lost 0, with 15 bases in between. CDR1 and CDR2 from the germline V gene are LNHNV and YYDKDF (reference sequence). This CDR3 region has 17 residues.

The V gene is TRBV30, the J gene TRBJ2-6; 7 bases fit TRBD1. Germline values: CDR1 GTSNPN, CDR2 SVGIG (reference sequence). The trim removed 3 bases at V and 0 bases at J, leaving 5 bases unmatched. This CDR3 region has 16 residues. The CDR3 sequence: CAWRLTGISGANVLTF. The CDR3 nucleotides read TGTGCCTGGAGGCTGACAGGGATCTCTGGGGCCAACGTCCTGACTTTC.

The chain is built from TRBV19 and TRBJ2-5; 10 bases match TRBD2. J was trimmed by 4 bases and V by 5 bases; bases with no gene match: 10. CDR3 length equals 16 residues. Germline lookup yields CDR1 LNHDA and CDR2 SQIVND (reference sequence). The CDR3: CASSRHSGGAVETQYF. For the CDR3, the DNA is TGTGCCAGTAGTCGGCACAGCGGGGGGGCGGTAGAGACCCAGTACTTC.